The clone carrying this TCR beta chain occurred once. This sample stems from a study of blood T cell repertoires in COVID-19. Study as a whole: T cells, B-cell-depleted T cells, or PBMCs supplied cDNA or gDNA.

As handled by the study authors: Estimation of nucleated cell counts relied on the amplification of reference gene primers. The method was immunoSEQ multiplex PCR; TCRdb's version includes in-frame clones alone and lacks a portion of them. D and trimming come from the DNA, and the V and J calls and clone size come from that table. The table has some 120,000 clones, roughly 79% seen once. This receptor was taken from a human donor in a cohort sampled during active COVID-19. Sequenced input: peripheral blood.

For the CDR3, the DNA is TGTGCCACCAGCAGAGATCCCCGGGGGGACTCGGAGCAGTACTTC. Amino acid sequence: CATSRDPRGDSEQYF. The genes are TRBV15 and TRBJ2-7, with 7 bases fitting TRBD2. V shed 0 bases, J shed 7 bases, and the junction held 9 bases outside the gene matches. From germline, CDR1 is LNHNV and CDR2 YYDKDF (reference sequence). The CDR3 extends over 15 amino acids.